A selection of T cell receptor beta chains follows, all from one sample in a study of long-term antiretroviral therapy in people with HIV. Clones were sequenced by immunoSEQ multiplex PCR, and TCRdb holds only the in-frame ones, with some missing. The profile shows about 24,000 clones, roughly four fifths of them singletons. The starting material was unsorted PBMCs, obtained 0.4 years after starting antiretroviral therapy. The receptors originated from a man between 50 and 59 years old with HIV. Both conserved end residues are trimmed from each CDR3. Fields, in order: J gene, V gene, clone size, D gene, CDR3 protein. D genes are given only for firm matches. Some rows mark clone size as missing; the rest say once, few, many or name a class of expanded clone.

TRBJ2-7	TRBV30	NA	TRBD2	AWSVRGDEQY
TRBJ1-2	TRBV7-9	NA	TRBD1	ASSHGQGAFYGYT
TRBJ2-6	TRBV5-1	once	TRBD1	ASSFAPRQGVPRSGANVLT
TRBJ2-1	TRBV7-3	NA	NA	ASSLQGNYNEQF
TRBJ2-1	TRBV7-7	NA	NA	ASGPGRDNEQF
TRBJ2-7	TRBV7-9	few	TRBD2	ASSLWNGASGSSYEQY
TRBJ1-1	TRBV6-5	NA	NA	ASRGNWNTEAF
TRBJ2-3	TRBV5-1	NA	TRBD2	ASSLPGTSGGIDTQY
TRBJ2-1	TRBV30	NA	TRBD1	AYDRVSYNEQF
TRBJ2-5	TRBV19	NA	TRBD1	ASGDRPGRVGTQY
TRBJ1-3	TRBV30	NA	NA	AGLGFSSGNTIY
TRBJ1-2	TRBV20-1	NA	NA	SADYGYT
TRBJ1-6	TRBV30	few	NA	AWRQVPNSPLH
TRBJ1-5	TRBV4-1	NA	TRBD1	ASSQAPTGAGNQPQH
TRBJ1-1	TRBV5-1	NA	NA	ASSFREGLGAF
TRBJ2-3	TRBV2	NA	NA	ASSRSSPLDTQY
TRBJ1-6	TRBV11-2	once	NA	ASSSTGNSPLH
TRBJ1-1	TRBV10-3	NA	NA	AISTTGLDTEAF
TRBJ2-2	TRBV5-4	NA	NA	ASSLTPNTGELF
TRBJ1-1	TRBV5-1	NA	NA	ASSLPEGNTEAF
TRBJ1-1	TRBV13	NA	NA	ASSLAGTEAF
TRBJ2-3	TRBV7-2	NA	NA	ASSLTGDTQY
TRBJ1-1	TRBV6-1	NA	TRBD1	ASSRTGDTEAF
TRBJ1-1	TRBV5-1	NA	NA	ASRQFQGFGNTEAF
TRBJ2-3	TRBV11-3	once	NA	ASSLGSGSTDTQY
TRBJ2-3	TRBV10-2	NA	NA	ASNELNLGDTQY
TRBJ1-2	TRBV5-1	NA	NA	ASSLAISSLYGYT